This TCR beta chain was sequenced in a study of blood T cells in healthy people across ages. Notes on the study in general: Roughly linear declines in TCR beta diversity per million T cells occurred with age.

Alongside a J-beta primer mix, a sample-barcoded 5' primer served in a second PCR lasting roughly 6 to 11 cycles. A template-switch adaptor with 12 random nucleotides tagged each cDNA molecule. Paired-end reads containing CDR3 totaled no fewer than 3 million for each sample. MiXCR, applied by TCRdb to the 5' RACE reads, yields one record per CDR3 protein. Counted here are 1.4 million to 1.5 million distinct CDR3 sequences, about 43% occurring once; the ten biggest clones make up approximately 7.9%. CDR1 is SQVTM and CDR2 is ANQGSEA in the germline V gene. This CDR3 is built from 11 residues. With V trimmed by 7 bases and J by 8 bases, 5 bases remained unmatched. For this clonotype: The antigen is not known.

The sample consisted of blood. The chain employs TRBV29-1 and TRBJ2-1; 7 bases agree with TRBD1. The clonotype originates from a woman aged 18-30 years in good health. The CDR3 protein is CSGRTGHEQFF. CDR3 coding DNA: TGCAGCGGCAGGACAGGCCATGAGCAGTTCTTC.